Reported below is one T cell receptor beta chain. The target antigen is unknown. These data are taken from a study of shared clonotypes between healthy human individuals. Study-level background: The study used three CD4 naive, three CD4 memory, two CD8 naive and one CD8 memory plate per donor.

TCRdb's table, derived via immunoSEQ multiplex PCR, lists solely in-frame clones and lacks some. The table shows about 2 million clones, with about 95% occurring only once. The V gene end was trimmed by 0 bases and the J gene end by 6 bases; junction bases not matched to a gene: 16. The CDR3 is made up of 19 amino acids. Per germline, CDR1 SGHVS and CDR2 FNYEAQ. General study points: Large sequencing depth failed to make sorted-subset sequencing complete, rarefaction showed. Naive CD4 clonotype sharing across a handful of donors was around 5.5%.

This chain links TRBV7-6 with TRBJ2-7; 11 bases agree with TRBD2. Sequenced material: naive CD4+ T cells sorted from blood. Subset given: CD45RA+ positively selected. This clonotype was obtained from a man between 18 and 35 years old in good health. The CDR3 loop reads CASSLALAGEMAGYLEQYF. CDR3 bases: TGTGCCAGCAGCTTAGCACTAGCGGGAGAGATGGCGGGCTACCTCGAGCAGTACTTC.